This T cell receptor beta chain was captured by sequencing in a study of spatial heterogeneity in lung cancer. Study observations and caveats: Relative to follow-up, resection was when ubiquitous expanded tumor TCRs appeared more in blood.

This clonotype was picked up many times. As yet, its antigen is unknown. Trimming stripped 5 bases from V and 6 bases from J, with 16 bases between. CDR1 and CDR2 (germline): DFQATT, SNEGSKA (reference sequence). The CDR3 totals 14 residues. Indicated time point: sample taken at primary tumor resection. Unsorted whole RNA of tumor, nontumor lung or frozen PBMC was sequenced. The cohort: about 79 early-stage, untreated non-small cell lung cancer patients. Each CDR3 protein is one row after TCRdb ran MiXCR on the 5' RACE reads. The repertoire has about 36,000 distinct CDR3 sequences, 4% to 6% of them found once; the top ten carry around 30%.

The specimen comprised PBMCs, sampled at surgery. The sequence was obtained from a female donor with early-stage non-small cell lung cancer. This chain links TRBV20-1 with TRBJ1-4, with TRBD1 as a possible D gene (6 bases). The CDR3 protein is CSAAPGAGDEKLFF. The CDR3 DNA follows: TGCAGTGCTGCACCAGGGGCCGGGGATGAAAAACTGTTTTTT.